The 10 T cell receptor beta chains given below trace back to one sample, sequenced in a study of T-cell memory formation after mild COVID-19. TCRdb independently ran MiXCR on the 5' RACE reads; one entry per CDR3 protein. The sample lists hundreds of thousands of distinct CDR3 sequences, around 30% occurring once. Sequencing was performed on PBMCs or a T cell subset sorted from them (not recorded which). The origin of the receptors is an adult woman who had mild COVID-19 (a few samples of this study predate the infection). Cell type and time point are not known.

This clonotype was counted a few times. This chain uses TRBV14 with TRBJ2-7; 8 bases fit TRBD1. Germline V gene data show CDR1 as SGHDN and CDR2 as FVKESK. This CDR3 is 15 amino acids long. The V segment lost 2 bases and the J segment 2 bases; nucleotides outside the gene matches: 5. The CDR3 sequence: CASSQLLTGAYEQYF. CDR3 in DNA: TGTGCCAGCAGCCAATTGCTGACAGGGGCCTACGAGCAGTACTTC.

In its sample, this clonotype was seen once. With a much larger clone just one base away, this may be a read error. The chain employs TRBV11-3 and TRBJ2-7, with D hard to call. CDR3 length: 11 amino acids. Trimming pared 3 bases from V and 5 bases from J, leaving 5 bases between. From germline, CDR1 is SGHNT and CDR2 YENEEA. The CDR3 loop is CASSFDNEQYF. As DNA, the CDR3 is TGTGCCAGCAGCTTTGACAACGAGCAGTACTTC. The full variable domain, in which reference TRBV11-3 and TRBJ2-7 provide the parts outside the CDR3, is EAGVVQSPRYKIIEKKQPVAFWCNPISGHNTLYWYLQNLGQGPELLIRYENEEAVDDSQLPKDRFSAERLKGVDSTLKIQPAELGDSAVYLCASSFDNEQYFGPGTRLTVT.

The gene calls are TRBV18 and TRBJ2-3, with D maybe TRBD1 (5 bases). Germline CDR1 is KGHSH and CDR2 is LQKENI. CDR3 length: 15 amino acids. V was trimmed by 3 bases and J by 6 bases, leaving 16 bases between them. The CDR3 spells CASSPQQESQDTQYF. CDR3 bases: TGTGCCAGCTCACCTCAACAGGAGAGCCAGGATACGCAGTATTTT.

This clonotype occurred a few times. The J gene is TRBJ2-5, the V gene TRBV12-3 or TRBV12-4, with D possibly matching TRBD2 (6 bases). V was clipped by 3 bases and J by 0 bases, with 29 bases between them. This CDR3 region has 21 residues. DNA for the CDR3: TGTGCCAGCAGTTTCCCCCTGAACTTGGCGCACGGAGGGACTGACCAAGAGACCCAGTACTTC. It translates to CASSFPLNLAHGGTDQETQYF.

In this sample, this clonotype turned up once. The chain couples TRBV10-3 to TRBJ2-1; 10 nucleotides agree with TRBD1. J lost 8 bases, V lost 6 bases, and 7 bases had no gene match. The CDR3 totals 14 residues. The V gene's germline CDR1 is ENHRY and CDR2 SYGVKD. The CDR3 region has the DNA TGTGCCATCAGAAGGACAGGGGGATCGGATGAGCAGTTCTTC. It specifies CAIRRTGGSDEQFF.

The gene calls are TRBV12-3 or TRBV12-4 and TRBJ1-2; tentative D call: TRBD1 (5 bases). Trimming shortened V by 3 bases and J by 7 bases, and 12 bases separated the two germline ends. The CDR3 length is 13 residues. CDR3: CASSFGTGVGYTF. The CDR3 DNA follows: TGTGCCAGCAGTTTTGGGACCGGGGTTGGCTACACCTTC.

V is TRBV20-1 and J is TRBJ1-2, with 8 nucleotides matching TRBD1. The CDR3 extends over 16 amino acids. V was pared by 2 bases and J by 2 bases, with 10 bases of the junction left unmatched. Germline CDR1 reads DFQATT; CDR2 reads SNEGSKA (reference sequence). CDR3 sequence reads: CSARSADRALNYGYTF. The CDR3 DNA follows: TGCAGTGCTAGATCTGCGGACAGGGCATTGAACTATGGCTACACCTTC.

J is TRBJ2-7 and V is TRBV4-1; TRBD2 aligns across 13 bases. V was pared by 4 bases and J by 1 base, with 7 bases of the junction left unmatched. CDR3 size: 17 residues. Germline V CDR1 and CDR2: MGHRA, YSYEKL. The CDR3 coding sequence is TGCGCCAGCAGCCTTTTGCCGGGACTAGCGGGGTCCTACGAGCAGTACTTC. Translated: CASSLLPGLAGSYEQYF.

V and J are TRBV12-3 or TRBV12-4 and TRBJ1-5; unclear D gene. Trimming shortened V by 6 bases and J by 4 bases, and 7 bases separated the two germline ends. There are 12 residues in the CDR3. The CDR3 DNA follows: TGTGCCAGCAGGGTATTAAATCAGCCCCAGCATTTT. It is translated as CASRVLNQPQHF.

This clonotype appeared a few times. The chain joins TRBV24-1 to TRBJ2-3; possibly TRBD1 or TRBD2 for D (5 bases each). The CDR3 length is 12 residues. Looked up from germline, CDR1 is KGHDR and CDR2 is SFDVKD. With 5 bases removed from V and 7 bases from J, the gap between germline ends came to 9 bases. The CDR3 sequence is CATSGDGYTQYF. CDR3 coding DNA: TGTGCCACCAGTGGGGACGGCTATACGCAGTATTTT.